Given below is one T cell receptor beta chain in context. Profiled with immunoSEQ multiplex PCR; TCRdb holds only in-frame clones, not every one. Among 45,000 to 55,000 clones, roughly 92% were seen once, and the ten largest hold over 0.2%. Germline V gene data show CDR1 as SQVTM and CDR2 as ANQGSEA. The CDR3 loop spans 16 amino acids. V lost 6 bases to trimming and J lost 4 bases; unmatched junction nucleotides: 7. The data belong to a study of technical replicates of blood from a handful of donors. This TCR came from a human donor in good health. This sequence joins TRBV29-1 and TRBJ2-1, with TRBD2 identical over 15 bases. The specimen sequenced was T cells isolated from PBMCs. CDR3 coding DNA: TGCAGCGTAGACGGGACTAGCGGGAGGACTTACAATGAGCAGTTCTTC. It translates to CSVDGTSGRTYNEQFF.